A selection of T cell receptor beta chains follows, all from one sample in a study of shared clonotypes between healthy human individuals. Some clones are missing from TCRdb's copy, which holds only in-frame ones; the method was immunoSEQ multiplex PCR. The sample has about 1,500,000 clones, roughly 96% seen once. Sequencing used naive CD4+ T cells sorted from blood. The receptors were sampled from a man aged 25 to 40 in good health. CDR3s leave out the opening cysteine and the closing phenylalanine or tryptophan.

j_call v_call cdr3_aa
TRBJ2-1 TRBV28 ASSLGGVQF
TRBJ1-2 TRBV6-5 ASSYSPGFPPH
TRBJ1-4 TRBV28 ASTTSGRGREKLF
TRBJ2-2 TRBV18 ASSRLNSNTGELF
TRBJ1-5 TRBV28 ASSRGRVGNQPQH
TRBJ1-5 TRBV5-4 ASSRDINQPQH
TRBJ1-3 TRBV6-5 ASSRTATGNTIY
TRBJ2-2 TRBV5-6 ASSLAQGVGGELF
TRBJ2-5 TRBV5-4 ASSSGTGFEETQY
TRBJ2-7 TRBV4-1 ASSHRQAIYEQY
TRBJ2-3 TRBV29-1 SVEVLAGRTDTQY
TRBJ2-2 TRBV5-1 ASSRDRNTGELF
TRBJ2-2 TRBV29-1 SVARVAGELF
TRBJ1-1 TRBV10-3 AITSKGQGLAEAF
TRBJ1-3 TRBV9 ASSVAPGQGASGSGNTIY
TRBJ1-3 TRBV9 ASSGSLRHPSSGNTIY
TRBJ1-1 TRBV5-4 ASSFLGARTEAF
TRBJ1-5 TRBV27 ASRSRQNNQPQH
TRBJ1-2 TRBV28 ASSLSGLSYGYT
TRBJ2-1 TRBV7-3 ASSLRGQAPSYNEQF
TRBJ2-7 TRBV7-2 ASSLGWQGGYEQY
TRBJ2-1 TRBV7-8 ASSPSLSASYNEQF
TRBJ2-1 TRBV7-9 ASSSRDLAPDEQF
TRBJ2-2 TRBV6-5 ASRYQREATGELF
TRBJ1-5 TRBV6-1 ASSEAGGVNQPQH
TRBJ2-3 TRBV28 ASRTFSGTQY
TRBJ1-1 TRBV18 ASSPQGATEAF
TRBJ2-3 TRBV5-1 ASSLFGGLNPDTQY
TRBJ1-1 TRBV29-1 SVEKLGRPAF
TRBJ1-2 TRBV7-9 ASSLAGTDYGYT
TRBJ1-1 TRBV6-5 ASRHATEAF
TRBJ1-1 TRBV5-4 ASSLIRGGTEAF
TRBJ2-1 TRBV11-2 ASSLRLAGNNEQF
TRBJ2-7 TRBV7-2 ASSTGTSSYEQY
TRBJ2-1 TRBV18 ASSQSSGTSGV
TRBJ2-3 TRBV29-1 SVAVGSSTDTQY
TRBJ2-1 TRBV10-3 AIKVQRDSNEQF
TRBJ2-3 TRBV28 ASRAYGTWHTDTQY
TRBJ2-3 TRBV7-3 ASSSRGQKTDTQY
TRBJ1-2 TRBV19 ASSTILGQGGGGYT
TRBJ1-5 TRBV10-3 AAGQGAYQPQH
TRBJ2-3 TRBV18 ASSSGPVLTDTQY
TRBJ1-4 TRBV7-9 ASSKGQATVDEKLF
TRBJ2-3 TRBV6-5 ASSYAPRGRDTQY
TRBJ2-1 TRBV4-3 ASSQDGLAGVNEQF
TRBJ2-7 TRBV5-6 ASNWRGTVLSYEQY
TRBJ2-5 TRBV4-3 ASSQDGMYQETQY
TRBJ1-5 TRBV14 ASSQHRGSNQPQH
TRBJ2-1 TRBV5-4 ASSFGRTSYNEQF
TRBJ2-3 TRBV5-1 ASSLGGREDTQY
TRBJ2-7 TRBV7-9 ASTQGVYEQY
TRBJ2-5 TRBV27 ASSRGAAQETQY
TRBJ1-2 TRBV6-5 ASSLGGRGFYGYT